The next 32 T cell receptor beta chains were all read from a single sample in a study of blood T cell repertoires in COVID-19. The method was immunoSEQ multiplex PCR; TCRdb's version includes in-frame clones alone and lacks a portion of them. The data show roughly 290,000 clones, approximately 83% seen once. What was sequenced was PBMCs or T cells enriched from blood (not recorded which). Receptors were obtained from a man aged 25-40 years who had recovered from COVID-19.

This clone was observed a few times. The chain carries TRBV5-5 and TRBJ2-1, with a weak D call TRBD1 (6 bases). CDR3 size: 18 residues. V dropped 4 bases and J dropped 4 bases, with 24 bases sitting between them. The germline V gene has CDR1 SGHKS and CDR2 YYEKEE (reference sequence). In DNA form, the CDR3 reads TGTGCCAGCAGCCCAAGCCCGGGGCGACAGGTGATTTACAATGAGCAGTTCTTC. Amino acids: CASSPSPGRQVIYNEQFF.

The chain is built from TRBV5-6 and TRBJ2-2, with D perhaps matching TRBD1 (5 bases). From germline, CDR1 is SGHDT and CDR2 YYEEEE. The CDR3 is 15 residues long. V was trimmed by 2 bases and J by 6 bases, leaving 14 bases between them. CDR3 region: CASSLPGFSAGELFF. The CDR3 DNA reads TGTGCCAGCAGCTTACCAGGGTTTTCGGCCGGGGAGCTGTTTTTT.

The rearrangement links TRBV6-1 to TRBJ2-7, with TRBD2 matching over 8 bases. Trimming cost V 1 base and J 2 bases; bases outside gene matches: 7. Germline-derived CDR1 and CDR2 are MNHNS and SASEGT. This CDR3 contains 16 residues. CDR3 bases: TGTGCCAGCAGTGAAGGGGAGCGGGGGCGCCCCTACGAGCAGTACTTC. It specifies CASSEGERGRPYEQYF.

V usage is TRBV19 and J usage is TRBJ2-7; 7 positions agree with TRBD2. V dropped 8 bases and J dropped 0; count of bases not matched to a gene: 10. CDR3 size: 15 residues. Germline V lookup: CDR1 LNHDA, CDR2 SQIVND (reference sequence). CDR3 bases: TGTGCCAGTGGACCTACGCGGGGGAGCTCCTACGAGCAGTACTTC. Its translation: CASGPTRGSSYEQYF.

The V and J genes are TRBV11-1 and TRBJ2-7, with 8 bases lining up with TRBD1. The germline gives CDR1 SGHAT, CDR2 FQDESV (reference sequence). The CDR3 sequence is 15 residues long. Unmatched junction bases numbered 12, after V lost 4 bases and J lost 7 bases. CDR3 bases: TGTGCCAGCAGCTCGTATGGACAGGGCAAGGGGGAGCAGTACTTC. The encoded protein is CASSSYGQGKGEQYF.

This clone came up a few times. The chain recombines TRBV5-4 with TRBJ2-4; the D gene is possibly TRBD2 (5 bases). Germline CDR1 reads SGHNT; CDR2 reads YYREEE (reference sequence). Trimming took off 2 bases at V and 0 bases at J, with 12 bases between the two ends. The CDR3 totals 16 residues. CDR3 sequence: CASSFGGDLAKNIQYF. CDR3 DNA sequence: TGTGCCAGCAGCTTTGGAGGAGACCTAGCCAAAAACATTCAGTACTTC.

The rearrangement uses TRBV7-2 and TRBJ1-2; a possible D gene is TRBD1 (5 bases). Trimming removed 5 bases from V and 4 bases from J, with 14 bases in between. The CDR3 is 14 residues long. The germline gives CDR1 SGHTA, CDR2 FQGNSA. The CDR3, as DNA: TGTGCCAGCAGCCCCGGGGAGGGACTCTATGGCTACACCTTC. Residues: CASSPGEGLYGYTF.

The CDR3 sequence: CASSPRDSDSYEQYF. The DNA of the CDR3 is TGTGCCAGTAGTCCGAGGGACAGCGATAGCTACGAGCAGTACTTC. V usage is TRBV19 and J usage is TRBJ2-7; 7 nucleotides agree with TRBD1. The CDR3 contains 15 residues. Germline V gene sequence: CDR1 LNHDA, CDR2 SQIVND (reference sequence). The V gene end was trimmed by 5 bases and the J gene end by 3 bases; junction bases not matched to a gene: 10.

V and J are TRBV27 and TRBJ2-5, with D maybe TRBD2 (5 bases). V lost 7 bases, J lost 2 bases, and 11 bases lay in between. The CDR3 is 13 amino acids. Germline CDR1 is MNHEY and CDR2 is SMNVEV (reference sequence). The CDR3: CASKYREQETQYF. DNA for the CDR3: TGTGCCAGCAAATACCGGGAACAAGAGACCCAGTACTTC.

This chain links TRBV9 with TRBJ2-5, with a tentative D call TRBD2 (7 bases). The CDR3 has 14 residues. Trimming removed 3 bases at V and 4 bases at J, with 13 bases between. Germline assignment: CDR1 SGDLS and CDR2 YYNGEE. The CDR3 sequence: CASSEGGGAETQYF. The CDR3 nucleotides read TGTGCCAGCAGCGAGGGGGGGGGCGCAGAGACCCAGTACTTC.

J is TRBJ1-5 and V is TRBV4-2; D uncertain. V was pared by 1 base and J by 2 bases, with 9 bases between. Germline V gene lookup returns CDR1 LGHNA and CDR2 YNFKEQ. The CDR3 runs to 15 residues. The CDR3 sequence is CASSQGWPGNQPQHF. The CDR3 nucleotides read TGTGCCAGCAGCCAAGGGTGGCCAGGCAATCAGCCCCAGCATTTT.

The chain uses TRBV18 and TRBJ2-7; possibly TRBD2 for D (6 bases). The germline V and J ends were trimmed by 2 bases and 6 bases, with 14 bases remaining between them. This CDR3 region has 14 residues. CDR1 and CDR2 from the germline V gene are KGHSH and LQKENI. CDR3 DNA: TGTGCCAGCTCACCAGGAGGGATGGAGGGCGAGCAGTACTTC. Protein: CASSPGGMEGEQYF.

This chain uses TRBV7-9 with TRBJ1-1; 10 bases line up with TRBD1. V was pared by 5 bases and J by 7 bases, with 16 bases of the junction left unmatched. Germline V CDR1 and CDR2: SEHNR, FQNEAQ (reference sequence). The CDR3 sequence is 17 residues long. CDR3 in amino acids: CASSRPRSRQGANEAFF. The CDR3 DNA follows: TGTGCCAGCAGCCGTCCCCGGTCGAGACAGGGGGCGAATGAAGCTTTCTTT.

The CDR3 DNA sequence: TGTGCCAGCAGTCGACAGGGTAACTATGGCTACACCTTC. Translation gives CASSRQGNYGYTF. The gene calls are TRBV6-9 and TRBJ1-2; TRBD1 aligns across 7 bases. Germline V lookup: CDR1 MNHGY, CDR2 SVAAGI. The CDR3 is 13 amino acids. The V and J ends lost 5 bases and 1 base, in that order; junction bases with no gene match: 1.

A few counts support this clone. The V and J genes are TRBV6-6 and TRBJ1-2; 10 bases fit TRBD1. Germline CDR1 and CDR2: MNHNY and SVGAGI (reference sequence). The V segment lost 4 bases and the J segment 7 bases; nucleotides outside the gene matches: 3. The CDR3 is made up of 13 amino acids. The CDR3 region is CASSLGQGSGYTF. For the CDR3, the DNA is TGTGCCAGCAGTTTGGGACAGGGGTCTGGCTACACCTTC.

This clone was seen only once. In DNA, the CDR3 is TGCAGCGTCGGAGACAGGGTCGGAGGCTACACCTTC. The encoded protein is CSVGDRVGGYTF. The genes are TRBV29-1 and TRBJ1-2, with 7 bases identical to TRBD1. The CDR3 is 12 residues long. CDR1 and CDR2 (germline): SQVTM, ANQGSEA. Germline trimming cut 6 bases from V and 8 bases from J; bases unmatched to any gene: 9.

The rearrangement joins TRBV11-2 to TRBJ1-2; D remains ambiguous. Trimming shortened V by 5 bases and J by 8 bases, and 15 bases separated the two germline ends. CDR1 and CDR2 (germline): SGHAT, FQNNGV. The CDR3 has 13 residues. CDR3 region: CASSPSRRSGYTF. The CDR3 DNA reads TGTGCCAGCAGCCCTTCTCGAAGGAGCGGCTACACCTTC.

The rearrangement joins TRBV6-4 to TRBJ2-3; 11 nucleotides align to TRBD1. Germline CDR1 reads MRHNA; CDR2 reads SNTAGT. The V and J ends lost 8 bases and 4 bases, in that order; junction bases with no gene match: 2. The CDR3 runs to 13 residues. This chain's CDR3 is CASGQGAADTQYF. The CDR3 DNA reads TGTGCCAGCGGACAGGGGGCGGCAGATACGCAGTATTTT.

This clone was recorded only once. V and J are TRBV10-3 and TRBJ1-3; possibly TRBD1 for D (6 bases). Trimming shortened V by 6 bases and J by 0 bases, and 12 bases separated the two germline ends. The CDR3 is 15 residues long. Germline V gives CDR1 ENHRY, CDR2 SYGVKD. The CDR3 region is CAIRVLTGSGNTIYF. As DNA, the CDR3 is TGTGCCATCAGGGTTTTGACAGGCTCTGGAAACACCATATATTTT.

V and J are TRBV3-1 (or the pseudogene TRBV3-2) and TRBJ1-2, with D maybe TRBD1 (6 bases). This CDR3 is built from 14 residues. Trimming removed 6 bases from V and 1 base from J, with 12 bases in between. Germline V lookup: CDR1 LGHDT, CDR2 YNNKEL (reference sequence). CDR3 loop: CASSRQVDNYGYTF. CDR3 nucleotide sequence: TGTGCCAGCAGTAGACAGGTGGATAACTATGGCTACACCTTC.

The V and J genes are TRBV18 and TRBJ1-1, with D possibly TRBD1 on 6 matching bases. Trimming left V 6 bases short and J 1 base short, with 12 bases between. Per the germline V gene, CDR1 is KGHSH and CDR2 is LQKENI. The CDR3 contains 14 residues. CDR3 region: CASSQETGNTEAFF. CDR3 sequence (DNA): TGTGCCAGCTCCCAGGAGACAGGGAACACTGAAGCTTTCTTT.

V usage is TRBV6-4 and J usage is TRBJ2-1; 10 nucleotides align to TRBD2. The germline V gene has CDR1 MRHNA and CDR2 SNTAGT. This CDR3 spans 15 amino acids. J lost 6 bases, V lost 7 bases, and 9 bases had no gene match. CDR3 sequence reads: CASNPSGGNINEQFF. DNA for the CDR3: TGTGCCAGCAACCCTAGCGGGGGAAATATCAATGAGCAGTTCTTC.

This clone was found many times. J is TRBJ2-7 and V is TRBV5-1; 8 nucleotides agree with TRBD2. V was pared by 1 base and J by 0 bases, with 6 bases of the junction left unmatched. The length of the CDR3 is 16 residues. CDR1 and CDR2 (germline): SGHRS, YFSETQ. The CDR3 DNA reads TGCGCCAGCAGCTTGTTCGGGAGGGGAGACTCCTACGAGCAGTACTTC. This encodes CASSLFGRGDSYEQYF. The variable domain in full, completed from reference TRBV5-1 and TRBJ2-7, reads KAGVTQTPRYLIKTRGQQVTLSCSPISGHRSVSWYQQTPGQGLQFLFEYFSETQRNKGNFPGRFSGRQFSNSRSEMNVSTLELGDSALYLCASSLFGRGDSYEQYFGPGTRLTVT.

The CDR3 DNA reads as TGTGCCAGCAGTGATCCAGGTTCACCCCTCCACTTT. Translating it yields CASSDPGSPLHF. This sequence joins TRBV25-1 and TRBJ1-6, with D uncertain. Trimming pared 3 bases from V and 9 bases from J, leaving 6 bases between. Germline values: CDR1 MGHDK, CDR2 SYGVNS. The CDR3 is 12 residues long.

The rearrangement uses TRBV24-1 and TRBJ2-5; D perhaps matches TRBD2 (6 bases). CDR1 is KGHDR, CDR2 SFDVKD, per germline. V was trimmed by 7 bases and J by 3 bases, leaving 11 bases between them. The CDR3 extends over 13 amino acids. CDR3 loop: CATRRPGEETQYF. The CDR3 nucleotides read TGTGCCACCAGGAGGCCGGGAGAAGAGACCCAGTACTTC.

The rearrangement uses TRBV3-1 (or the pseudogene TRBV3-2) and TRBJ2-5; 11 bases are shared with TRBD2. V was clipped by 3 bases and J by 4 bases; unmatched bases: 4. The CDR3 is made up of 15 amino acids. Germline V CDR1 and CDR2: LGHDT, YNNKEL (reference sequence). The CDR3 protein is CASSQNLAGGETQYF. As DNA, the CDR3 is TGTGCCAGCAGCCAGAACCTAGCGGGGGGAGAGACCCAGTACTTC.

The J gene is TRBJ2-1, the V gene TRBV2; 8 nucleotides align to TRBD1. This CDR3 has 14 residues. The trim removed 5 bases at V and 5 bases at J, leaving 5 bases unmatched. From germline, CDR1 is SNHLY and CDR2 FYNNEI. CDR3: CASSWDRTNNEQFF. As DNA, the CDR3 is TGTGCCAGCAGTTGGGACAGGACCAACAATGAGCAGTTCTTC. The full variable domain, completed using reference TRBV2 and TRBJ2-1, is EPEVTQTPSHQVTQMGQEVILRCVPISNHLYFYWYRQILGQKVEFLVSFYNNEISEKSEIFDDQFSVERPDGSNFTLKIRSTKLEDSAMYFCASSWDRTNNEQFFGPGTRLTVL.

The chain combines TRBV19 with TRBJ1-1; D unclear. Germline CDR1 is LNHDA and CDR2 is SQIVND (reference sequence). CDR3 length: 14 amino acids. The V and J ends lost 4 bases and 6 bases respectively, with 15 bases between them. The CDR3 loop is CASSNRGESSEAFF. Written as DNA, the CDR3 is TGTGCCAGTAGTAATCGGGGTGAATCCTCTGAAGCTTTCTTT.

This chain connects TRBV2 to TRBJ2-7; TRBD2 agrees at 11 bases. CDR1 is SNHLY and CDR2 is FYNNEI in the germline V gene. CDR3 length: 14 amino acids. V was clipped by 6 bases and J by 6 bases; unmatched bases: 7. CDR3 in amino acids: CASRASGGPGEQYF. The CDR3 nucleotides are TGTGCCAGCAGGGCTAGCGGGGGGCCGGGCGAGCAGTACTTC.

This clone was detected only once. The chain joins TRBV5-4 to TRBJ2-7; 8 bases fit TRBD1. The V and J ends lost 3 bases and 3 bases, in that order; junction bases with no gene match: 11. The germline gives CDR1 SGHNT, CDR2 YYREEE (reference sequence). This CDR3 region has 16 residues. The CDR3 protein is CASSSDLGTGLYEQYF. Written as DNA, the CDR3 is TGTGCCAGCAGCTCCGATCTAGGGACAGGACTCTACGAGCAGTACTTC.

The V and J genes are TRBV11-2 and TRBJ2-3; D gene ambiguous. The V end lost 2 bases, the J end lost 4 bases, and 10 bases lay between the germline ends. The CDR3 contains 14 residues. Germline CDR1 and CDR2: SGHAT and FQNNGV. The CDR3, as DNA: TGTGCCAGCAGCTTATCCAGGATGGCAGATACGCAGTATTTT. As protein: CASSLSRMADTQYF.

The V and J genes are TRBV10-1 and TRBJ1-1; tentative D call: TRBD1 (6 bases). Trimming pared 0 bases from V and 11 bases from J, leaving 16 bases between. The CDR3 totals 14 residues. Germline V CDR1 and CDR2: WNHNN, SYGVQD (reference sequence). In DNA form, the CDR3 reads TGCGCCAGCAGTGAGTCGGGTGGACAGAATCAGGCTTTCTTT. It codes for CASSESGGQNQAFF.